These 30 T cell receptor beta chains were sequenced from one sample in a study of blood T cell repertoires in COVID-19. Measured with immunoSEQ multiplex PCR; TCRdb has only the in-frame clones, and not every one. Of approximately 170,000 clones listed, over 65% are singletons. The sequenced sample was peripheral blood. All receptors come from an elderly woman with acute or convalescent COVID-19.

This clone came up once. The chain is built from TRBV7-2 and TRBJ1-5, with D perhaps TRBD1 (5 bases). This CDR3 has 15 amino acids. The V gene's germline CDR1 is SGHTA and CDR2 FQGNSA. V was pared by 4 bases and J by 5 bases, with 15 bases between. For the CDR3, the DNA is TGTGCCAGCAGCTCCGCTTTTCAGGGTTATCAGCCCCAGCATTTT. The encoded protein is CASSSAFQGYQPQHF. Complete variable domain (other parts from reference TRBV7-2 and TRBJ1-5): GAGVSQSPSNKVTEKGKDVELRCDPISGHTALYWYRQSLGQGLEFLIYFQGNSAPDKSGLPSDRFSAERTGGSVSTLTIQRTQQEDSAVYLCASSSAFQGYQPQHFGDGTRLSIL.

The J gene is TRBJ1-4, the V gene TRBV2, with 7 bases fitting TRBD1. Germline CDR1 is SNHLY and CDR2 is FYNNEI. The V segment lost 6 bases and the J segment 14 bases; nucleotides outside the gene matches: 18. There are 15 residues in the CDR3. The CDR3 DNA reads as TGTGCCAGCAGCGGACTCCGGGACAGCCACATTGGGCTGTTTTTT. It translates to CASSGLRDSHIGLFF. Using reference TRBV2 and TRBJ1-4 for the parts outside the CDR3, the full variable domain is EPEVTQTPSHQVTQMGQEVILRCVPISNHLYFYWYRQILGQKVEFLVSFYNNEISEKSEIFDDQFSVERPDGSNFTLKIRSTKLEDSAMYFCASSGLRDSHIGLFFGSGTQLSVL.

The gene calls are TRBV5-1 and TRBJ2-1, with 12 bases identical to TRBD2. The CDR3 runs 18 residues. J gave up 1 base and V 4 bases, and 9 bases lay outside the gene matches. Germline loops: CDR1 SGHRS, CDR2 YFSETQ. CDR3 coding DNA: TGCGCCAGCAGCATGACTAGCGGGAGTGCGTCTTCCTACAATGAGCAGTTCTTC. This gives the protein CASSMTSGSASSYNEQFF. Looking up the rest from reference TRBV5-1 and TRBJ2-1 gives the full variable domain: KAGVTQTPRYLIKTRGQQVTLSCSPISGHRSVSWYQQTPGQGLQFLFEYFSETQRNKGNFPGRFSGRQFSNSRSEMNVSTLELGDSALYLCASSMTSGSASSYNEQFFGPGTRLTVL.

The chain carries TRBV28 and TRBJ1-2, with 8 positions matching TRBD1. Germline trimming cut 7 bases from V and 0 bases from J; bases unmatched to any gene: 10. This CDR3 contains 16 residues. Germline CDR1 is MDHEN and CDR2 is SYDVKM. In nucleotides, the CDR3 is TGTGCCAGCAAGTCGAGTTCAGGGGGCTCTAACTATGGCTACACCTTC. This codes for CASKSSSGGSNYGYTF.

The chain recombines TRBV7-3 with TRBJ2-2, with D hard to call. The V gene's germline CDR1 is SGHTA and CDR2 FQGTGA. The V and J ends lost 5 bases and 2 bases respectively, with 12 bases between them. This CDR3 has 15 amino acids. The CDR3 region has the DNA TGTGCCAGCAGCCTCAATGGAGTTAACACCGGGGAGCTGTTTTTT. Residues: CASSLNGVNTGELFF.

The V call is TRBV6-5, the J call TRBJ2-7; 11 bases align to TRBD2. The germline CDR1 and CDR2 sequences are MNHEY and SVGAGI. The V and J ends lost 4 bases and 11 bases, in that order; junction bases with no gene match: 10. This CDR3 contains 14 residues. CDR3 in amino acids: CASSLLAGASWEYF. In nucleotides, the CDR3 is TGTGCCAGCAGTTTACTAGCGGGAGCCTCTTGGGAGTACTTC.

Of note for this clone: This specimen includes other DNA sequences encoding the same CDR3. The rearrangement links TRBV7-3 to TRBJ2-1, with 15 bases identical to TRBD2. This CDR3 spans 16 amino acids. Germline V gene sequence: CDR1 SGHTA, CDR2 FQGTGA. V dropped 4 bases and J dropped 8; count of bases not matched to a gene: 6. The CDR3 DNA reads as TGTGCCAGCAGCTCAGGACTAGCGGGAGGGGTAGATGAGCAGTTCTTC. Translating gives CASSSGLAGGVDEQFF.

As for this clone: At one of its ends the junction is not consistent with the germline gene, which may arise from a read error. This chain joins TRBV7-2 and TRBJ2-7; 8 nucleotides line up with TRBD2. Germline V gene lookup returns CDR1 SGHTA and CDR2 FQGNSA. This CDR3 is 14 amino acids long. The DNA of the CDR3 is TGTGCCAGCAGCCCTACTCTAGACGGGAGGGCCCCGGACTTC. Its protein product is CASSPTLDGRAPDF.

The sample holds many counts of this clone. The V call is TRBV19, the J call TRBJ2-1, with 11 bases lining up with TRBD1. CDR1 is LNHDA and CDR2 is SQIVND in the germline V gene (reference sequence). This CDR3 spans 16 amino acids. The J segment lost 7 bases and the V segment lost 5 bases, leaving 10 bases of the junction unmatched. The CDR3 sequence is CASSYAGTGGLNEQFF. The CDR3 DNA is TGTGCCAGTAGTTATGCCGGGACAGGGGGTTTGAATGAGCAGTTCTTC.

The chain couples TRBV7-3 to TRBJ2-2, with a possible D match to TRBD2 (6 bases). This CDR3 has 16 amino acids. The germline V gene encodes CDR1 SGHTA and CDR2 FQGTGA. The V gene lost 5 bases and the J gene lost 6 bases, with 19 bases spanning the gap. The CDR3 sequence is CASSPSGTQPAGELFF. In DNA form, the CDR3 reads TGTGCCAGCAGCCCCTCCGGGACTCAACCCGCCGGGGAGCTGTTTTTT.

This clone was counted once. V is TRBV3-1 (or the pseudogene TRBV3-2) and J is TRBJ2-1; 9 positions agree with TRBD2. Unmatched junction bases numbered 10, after V lost 0 bases and J lost 13 bases. CDR1 and CDR2 from the germline V gene are LGHDT and YNNKEL (reference sequence). The CDR3 is 15 amino acids. The CDR3 loop reads CASSQDGLTSGAQFF. CDR3 nucleotides: TGTGCCAGCAGCCAAGATGGATTGACTAGCGGAGCCCAGTTCTTC.

This chain joins TRBV21-1 and TRBJ1-4. TRBV21-1 counts as a pseudogene. The length of the CDR3 is 20 residues. CDR3 nucleotide sequence: TGTGCCAGCAGCAAAGATTATGTGATGGACTGGGAGAGGAGTAATGAAAAACTGTTTTTT. Its translation is CASSKDYVMDWERSNEKLFF.

This clone has a handful of counts. This chain joins TRBV30 and TRBJ1-5; tentative D call: TRBD1 (6 bases). Germline V gene sequence: CDR1 GTSNPN, CDR2 SVGIG (reference sequence). V dropped 2 bases and J dropped 4 bases, with 9 bases sitting between them. The CDR3 spans 13 residues. This CDR3 reads CAWSNRDNQPQHF. CDR3 DNA sequence: TGTGCCTGGAGTAACAGGGATAATCAGCCCCAGCATTTT.

The J gene is TRBJ1-1, the V gene TRBV3-1 (or the pseudogene TRBV3-2); 8 bases fit TRBD1. V was pared by 3 bases and J by 3 bases, with 6 bases of the junction left unmatched. The germline V gene encodes CDR1 LGHDT and CDR2 YNNKEL (reference sequence). The CDR3 extends over 15 amino acids. The DNA for the CDR3 is TGTGCCAGCAGCCAGGGGACAGGACTGGACACTGAAGCTTTCTTT. Protein: CASSQGTGLDTEAFF.

This sequence joins TRBV7-2 and TRBJ1-2, with 8 nucleotides matching TRBD1. This CDR3 region has 15 residues. V was clipped by 5 bases and J by 8 bases; unmatched bases: 13. The germline CDR1 and CDR2 sequences are SGHTA and FQGNSA. The CDR3 bases are TGTGCCAGCAGCACACCCGGACAGGGAGGAGAGGGCTACACCTTC. The encoded protein is CASSTPGQGGEGYTF. The full variable domain, its missing parts supplied by reference TRBV7-2 and TRBJ1-2, is GAGVSQSPSNKVTEKGKDVELRCDPISGHTALYWYRQSLGQGLEFLIYFQGNSAPDKSGLPSDRFSAERTGGSVSTLTIQRTQQEDSAVYLCASSTPGQGGEGYTFGSGTRLTVV.

The DNA for the CDR3 is TGTGCCAGCAGCGCGCGGGGAGGAGCCTTCCAATCTTCCTACGAGCAGTACTTC. This translates into CASSARGGAFQSSYEQYF. The gene calls are TRBV9 and TRBJ2-7, with D possibly matching TRBD2 (6 bases). The ends were cut back, 3 bases at V and 1 base at J, with 23 bases in the middle. From germline, CDR1 is SGDLS and CDR2 YYNGEE. This CDR3 spans 18 amino acids.

V and J are TRBV28 and TRBJ2-1; 11 nucleotides align to TRBD2. The germline V gene encodes CDR1 MDHEN and CDR2 SYDVKM. The V and J ends lost 5 bases and 4 bases, in that order; junction bases with no gene match: 10. The CDR3 runs 17 residues. CDR3 sequence: CASSTLAGTSGYNEQFF. The CDR3 DNA reads as TGTGCCAGCAGTACCTTAGCCGGGACTAGCGGATACAATGAGCAGTTCTTC.

The chain joins TRBV3-1 (or the pseudogene TRBV3-2) to TRBJ2-1; weak D call: TRBD2 (5 bases). Trimming removed 4 bases at V and 4 bases at J, with 11 bases between. This CDR3 contains 14 residues. Per the germline V gene, CDR1 is LGHDT and CDR2 is YNNKEL (reference sequence). The CDR3 here is CASSLQLVYNEQFF. The CDR3 bases are TGTGCCAGCAGCCTACAACTAGTTTACAATGAGCAGTTCTTC.

This clone was detected once. The genes are TRBV27 and TRBJ1-6; 7 nucleotides agree with TRBD1. This CDR3 contains 18 residues. In germline, CDR1 is MNHEY, CDR2 SMNVEV (reference sequence). V lost 0 bases to trimming and J lost 10 bases; unmatched junction nucleotides: 15. The CDR3 loop reads CASSLSGPPTGDGSPLHF. The CDR3 coding sequence is TGTGCCAGCAGTTTATCCGGGCCCCCTACAGGGGACGGATCACCCCTCCACTTT.

This clone was detected only once. The chain carries TRBV13 and TRBJ1-1, with a weak D call TRBD1 (5 bases). This CDR3 spans 17 amino acids. The ends were cut back, 4 bases at V and 4 bases at J, with 22 bases in the middle. CDR1 is PRHDT and CDR2 is FYEKMQ in the germline V gene (reference sequence). The CDR3 bases are TGTGCCAGCAGCTCGTCGAAAGTCCCAGGGTCGATCACTGAAGCTTTCTTT. It encodes CASSSSKVPGSITEAFF.

The chain has TRBV10-3 and TRBJ2-3; 7 nucleotides align to TRBD2. V shed 10 bases, J shed 1 base, and the junction held 11 bases outside the gene matches. This CDR3 spans 15 amino acids. Per the germline V gene, CDR1 is ENHRY and CDR2 is SYGVKD. This CDR3 reads CATKELADGTDTQYF. The CDR3 nucleotides are TGTGCCACTAAAGAGCTAGCGGATGGCACAGATACGCAGTATTTT.

CDR3 protein: CASSPVTSGGEQYF. The CDR3 DNA reads TGTGCCAGCAGCCCCGTCACGTCAGGGGGCGAGCAGTACTTC. The chain joins TRBV7-9 to TRBJ2-7, with 7 bases fitting TRBD1. The V segment lost 5 bases and the J segment 6 bases; nucleotides outside the gene matches: 10. Germline V gene data show CDR1 as SEHNR and CDR2 as FQNEAQ (reference sequence). This CDR3 has 14 amino acids.

The rearrangement links TRBV18 to TRBJ2-1; weak D call: TRBD2 (6 bases). The CDR3 is 15 residues long. V dropped 2 bases and J dropped 8 bases, with 16 bases sitting between them. Per germline, CDR1 KGHSH and CDR2 LQKENI. Here the CDR3 reads CASSPFVGEVDEQFF. The DNA of the CDR3 is TGTGCCAGCTCACCATTCGTAGGGGAGGTCGATGAGCAGTTCTTC.

This chain connects TRBV28 to TRBJ1-4; 7 bases match TRBD1. The CDR3 loop spans 15 amino acids. Germline V lookup: CDR1 MDHEN, CDR2 SYDVKM. J was trimmed by 5 bases and V by 5 bases; bases with no gene match: 8. The CDR3 loop reads CASSEVNRGNEKLFF. Here the CDR3 DNA reads TGTGCCAGCAGTGAAGTAAACAGGGGCAATGAAAAACTGTTTTTT.

The V gene is TRBV3-1 (or the pseudogene TRBV3-2), the J gene TRBJ2-1; D is perhaps TRBD1 (6 bases). This CDR3 is 17 amino acids long. The ends were cut back, 5 bases at V and 1 base at J, with 18 bases in the middle. CDR1 and CDR2 (germline): LGHDT, YNNKEL (reference sequence). The CDR3 coding sequence is TGTGCCAGCAGCTCTCCAGGGGACCCCCTTTCCTACAATGAGCAGTTCTTC. It encodes CASSSPGDPLSYNEQFF.

The CDR3 spells CASSTAGGRHNEQFF. CDR3 coding DNA: TGTGCCAGTAGTACCGCGGGCGGGAGACACAATGAGCAGTTCTTC. The V and J genes are TRBV19 and TRBJ2-1, with 7 bases matching TRBD2. The CDR3 extends over 15 amino acids. From germline, CDR1 is LNHDA and CDR2 SQIVND (reference sequence). With 4 bases clipped from V and 5 bases from J, the junction kept 8 bases outside the gene matches.

The gene calls are TRBV7-2 and TRBJ2-7; D is perhaps TRBD2 (8 bases). Germline V gene sequence: CDR1 SGHTA, CDR2 FQGNSA. The CDR3 is 15 amino acids. Trimming cost V 6 bases and J 2 bases, with 17 bases left between them. CDR3 sequence (DNA): TGTGCCAGCAGTTGGGCGGGGGGACAGACCTACGAGCAGTACTTC. Its protein product is CASSWAGGQTYEQYF.

The gene calls are TRBV18 and TRBJ1-1; no reliable D call. V shed 3 bases and J shed 6 bases, with 11 bases lying between them. Germline V CDR1 and CDR2: KGHSH, LQKENI. This CDR3 has 13 amino acids. CDR3 coding DNA: TGTGCCAGCTCACCGGGCTCAGGCCCTGAAGCTTTCTTT. Translation: CASSPGSGPEAFF.

This clone was picked up one time. The V call is TRBV10-1, the J call TRBJ2-1; 9 positions agree with TRBD2. The V and J ends lost 2 bases and 6 bases, in that order; junction bases with no gene match: 8. Germline CDR1 is WNHNN and CDR2 is SYGVQD (reference sequence). CDR3 length: 16 amino acids. CDR3 DNA: TGCGCCAGCAGTGAGCACGCTAGCGGGATAGGCAATGAGCAGTTCTTC. Protein sequence: CASSEHASGIGNEQFF.

V gene TRBV19 combines with J gene TRBJ2-7; D ambiguous. V was trimmed by 5 bases and J by 1 base, leaving 3 bases between them. CDR1 and CDR2 (germline): LNHDA, SQIVND (reference sequence). CDR3 length: 11 amino acids. The CDR3 sequence is CASSQSYEQYF. CDR3 DNA: TGTGCCAGTAGTCAATCCTACGAGCAGTACTTC.